The following is a TCR beta chain sequence with its context. These data originate in a study of blood T cell repertoires in COVID-19. TCRdb's copy holds only in-frame clones and misses some; the assay was immunoSEQ multiplex PCR. The sample carries 350,000 to 450,000 clones, around 87% recorded once. Germline V gene lookup returns CDR1 SGHVS and CDR2 FNYEAQ. Trimming removed 1 base at V and 5 bases at J, with 6 bases between. CDR3 length equals 13 residues. Sequencing was performed on PBMCs or T cells enriched from blood (not recorded which). The sequence came from a man aged 40-55 years in a cohort exposed to, infected with or recovered from COVID-19 (not recorded which). The chain links TRBV7-6 to TRBJ2-1; D is unresolved. The CDR3 sequence is CASSLVFDNEQFF. The CDR3 nucleotides read TGTGCCAGCAGCTTAGTGTTCGACAATGAGCAGTTCTTC.